These 30 T cell receptor beta chains share one sample of origin, sequenced in a study of Graves' ophthalmopathy and Graves' hyperthyroidism. Scientists amplified the TCR beta CDR3 regions from RNA transcripts. After a first-round RT-PCR with HTBI primers, a second-round multiplex PCR was run. In TCRdb, the multiplex PCR reads were re-called with MiXCR into one record per CDR3 protein. The sample lists about half a million distinct CDR3 sequences; around an eighth were seen once. The specimen sequenced was blood. The receptors originated from a woman in her thirties with Graves' ophthalmopathy.

Of note for this clonotype: The junction and the germline gene differ at one end; a read error may be behind it. The rearrangement links TRBV10-2 to TRBJ1-5, with D hard to call. The V gene's germline CDR1 is WSHSY and CDR2 SAAADI. CDR3 size: 16 residues. The CDR3 spells CVCSDGMVPSNQPQHF. The CDR3 DNA reads TGTGTCTGCAGTGATGGGATGGTCCCCAGCAATCAGCCCCAGCATTTT.

The genes are TRBV5-6 and TRBJ1-5; D is possibly TRBD1 (6 bases). The CDR3 consists of 14 residues. Germline CDR1 and CDR2: SGHDT and YYEEEE. Trimming took 6 bases from V and 1 from J, leaving 11 bases between them. This CDR3 is CASNRQGSNQPQHF. For the CDR3, the DNA is TGTGCCAGCAACCGTCAGGGGAGCAATCAGCCCCAGCATTTT.

This clonotype showed up many times. V is TRBV7-6 and J is TRBJ2-4, with D possibly TRBD2 on 5 matching bases. The CDR3 runs to 15 residues. Germline assignment: CDR1 SGHVS and CDR2 FNYEAQ. V lost 1 base, J lost 0 bases, and 7 bases lay in between. The CDR3 here is CASSLGRGAKNIQYF. The CDR3 coding sequence is TGTGCCAGCAGCTTAGGCCGGGGAGCCAAAAACATTCAGTACTTC.

This clonotype was picked up many times. This chain uses TRBV7-8 with TRBJ1-1; no clear D. Between the trimmed V and J ends, which lost 3 bases and 2 bases, there was a span of 10 bases. The CDR3 covers 14 residues. Germline V lookup: CDR1 SGHVS, CDR2 FQNEAQ. In DNA, the CDR3 is TGTGCCAGCAGCTTGGGCCTAGACAACACTGAAGCTTTCTTT. Translation: CASSLGLDNTEAFF.

This clonotype appeared many times. The chain has TRBV12-3 or TRBV12-4 and TRBJ2-7; 7 nucleotides align to TRBD1. The ends lost 5 bases at V and 2 bases at J; junction bases unmatched: 9. This CDR3 comprises 15 residues. In DNA form, the CDR3 reads TGTGCCAGCAGTCCCGGACAGGCGAAGCCCTACGAGCAGTACTTC. The encoded protein is CASSPGQAKPYEQYF.

This clonotype was seen repeatedly, ten times or more. The CDR3 DNA follows: TGCGCCAGCAAGACAGGGGGCGTCGCTTTCTTT. Amino acids: CASKTGGVAFF. This sequence joins TRBV5-1 and TRBJ1-1; 10 positions agree with TRBD1. CDR1 and CDR2 (germline): SGHRS, YFSETQ. V dropped 6 bases and J dropped 11; count of bases not matched to a gene: 4. This CDR3 has 11 amino acids.

This clonotype appeared many times. The rearrangement uses TRBV11-1 and TRBJ2-5; D gene ambiguous. V was trimmed by 6 bases and J by 5 bases, leaving 10 bases between them. The V gene's germline CDR1 is SGHAT and CDR2 FQDESV (reference sequence). CDR3 length: 12 amino acids. Here the CDR3 reads CASREIEETQYF. The CDR3 DNA is TGTGCCAGCAGGGAGATCGAGGAGACCCAGTACTTC.

The chain employs TRBV29-1 and TRBJ1-1, with unresolved D. Deletions cut 8 bases from V and 8 bases from J, with 18 bases between. CDR1 is SQVTM and CDR2 is ANQGSEA in the germline V gene. The CDR3 sequence is 12 residues long. CDR3 DNA sequence: TGCAGCCTACTTGGGAGGGCGAAAGAAGCTTTCTTT. Translating it yields CSLLGRAKEAFF.

In its sample, this clonotype was seen many times. The chain recombines TRBV27 with TRBJ2-7, with 14 positions matching TRBD2. The CDR3 is 15 amino acids. The junction had 5 bases not matched to a gene; V was cut back by 3 bases and J by 7 bases. CDR1 is MNHEY, CDR2 SMNVEV, per germline (reference sequence). The CDR3 nucleotides are TGTGCCAGCAGTTTTAGGGGGACTAGCGGGAGAGAGCAGTACTTC. It encodes CASSFRGTSGREQYF.

The genes are TRBV6-2 or TRBV6-3 and TRBJ1-1, with D tentatively TRBD1 (6 bases). The germline gives CDR1 MNHEY, CDR2 SVGEGT. The CDR3 loop spans 15 amino acids. V lost 6 bases, J lost 3 bases, and 17 bases lay in between. The CDR3: CASSALQGLDTEAFF. Here the CDR3 DNA reads TGTGCCAGCAGCGCTCTACAGGGTTTAGACACTGAAGCTTTCTTT.

This clonotype has ten or more counts. The rearrangement links TRBV20-1 to TRBJ1-2; D is ambiguous. The germline V and J ends were trimmed by 3 bases and 0 bases, with 5 bases remaining between them. This CDR3 has 12 residues. Per the germline V gene, CDR1 is DFQATT and CDR2 is SNEGSKA (reference sequence). The CDR3 loop is CSASRSNYGYTF. As DNA, the CDR3 is TGCAGTGCTAGCCGGTCTAACTATGGCTACACCTTC.

This clonotype was counted many times. J is TRBJ2-2 and V is TRBV12-3 or TRBV12-4; TRBD2 might be the D (6 bases). Trimming cost V 3 bases and J 4 bases, with 12 bases left between them. The CDR3 extends over 15 amino acids. CDR3 residues: CASSLGEVGTGELFF. The CDR3 nucleotides read TGTGCCAGCAGTTTGGGGGAGGTGGGCACCGGGGAGCTGTTTTTT.

V is TRBV7-2 and J is TRBJ2-2; D uncertain. The CDR3 contains 13 residues. V was pared by 5 bases and J by 7 bases, with 11 bases between. CDR1 is SGHTA and CDR2 is FQGNSA in the germline V gene. CDR3 nucleotides: TGTGCCAGCAGCATGAGGACGATCGGGGAGCTGTTTTTT. Its protein product is CASSMRTIGELFF. The full variable domain, completed using reference TRBV7-2 and TRBJ2-2, is GAGVSQSPSNKVTEKGKDVELRCDPISGHTALYWYRQSLGQGLEFLIYFQGNSAPDKSGLPSDRFSAERTGGSVSTLTIQRTQQEDSAVYLCASSMRTIGELFFGEGSRLTVL.

This clonotype was recorded many times. The chain combines TRBV20-1 with TRBJ1-2, with D maybe TRBD1 (6 bases). The ends were cut back, 2 bases at V and 4 bases at J, with 14 bases in the middle. Germline lookup yields CDR1 DFQATT and CDR2 SNEGSKA (reference sequence). This CDR3 has 14 amino acids. CDR3 sequence reads: CSARQKQGPYGYTF. The CDR3 DNA reads as TGCAGTGCTAGACAGAAACAGGGCCCCTATGGCTACACCTTC.

Ten or more counts support this clonotype. The chain employs TRBV7-2 and TRBJ2-5; TRBD1 agrees at 12 bases. V shed 2 bases and J 4 bases; nucleotides not matched to a gene: 5. Germline-derived CDR1 and CDR2 are SGHTA and FQGNSA. The CDR3 loop spans 16 amino acids. CDR3 nucleotide sequence: TGTGCCAGCAGCTTATTAGGGACAGGGGGCTTAGAGACCCAGTACTTC. Protein product: CASSLLGTGGLETQYF.

This clonotype has at least ten counts. The genes are TRBV13 and TRBJ2-2; D ambiguous. The CDR3 contains 14 residues. Germline CDR1 and CDR2: PRHDT and FYEKMQ (reference sequence). V lost 5 bases and J 6 bases, leaving 13 bases between the germline ends. The CDR3 coding sequence is TGTGCCAGCAGCGCCGACTTTGACTCCGGGGAGCTGTTTTTT. It encodes CASSADFDSGELFF.

This clonotype showed up many times. DNA for the CDR3: TGTGCCAGCAGCCAGACTAGGGGGGCCCACGAGCAGTACTTC. Translation gives CASSQTRGAHEQYF. The genes are TRBV27 and TRBJ2-7, with D perhaps TRBD1 or TRBD2 (6 bases each). The CDR3 runs 14 residues. Germline lookup yields CDR1 MNHEY and CDR2 SMNVEV (reference sequence). Between the trimmed V and J ends, which lost 6 bases and 5 bases, there was a span of 17 bases.

Comment on this clonotype: A much larger clone sits a single nucleotide away, making a read error possible. CDR3 bases: TGTGCCAGCAGCCCCGGGACAGATTATAATTCACCCCTCCACTTT. Protein: CASSPGTDYNSPLHF. The chain couples TRBV7-9 to TRBJ1-6, with 7 bases that match TRBD1. The CDR3 has 15 residues. From germline, CDR1 is SEHNR and CDR2 FQNEAQ (reference sequence). After removal of 5 bases from V and 4 bases from J, the junction contained 5 bases not matched to a gene.

There are many counts of this clonotype. The chain employs TRBV2 and TRBJ2-7; 10 bases are a match to TRBD1. Germline CDR1 is SNHLY and CDR2 is FYNNEI. This CDR3 region has 15 residues. J gave up 2 bases and V 3 bases, and 4 bases lay outside the gene matches. For the CDR3, the DNA is TGTGCCAGCAGTGAGACAGGGGGCGGTCCCTACGAGCAGTACTTC. Protein sequence: CASSETGGGPYEQYF.

The table lists this clonotype with many counts. This chain links TRBV12-3 or TRBV12-4 with TRBJ2-7, with D perhaps TRBD1 (7 bases). This CDR3 contains 13 residues. The V and J ends lost 10 bases and 2 bases respectively, with 15 bases between them. CDR3 amino acids: CATSPGGTYEQYF. CDR3 nucleotide sequence: TGTGCCACCTCACCAGGGGGGACCTACGAGCAGTACTTC.

This clonotype was observed at least ten times. The chain carries TRBV6-5 and TRBJ2-3; D is unclear. V dropped 4 bases and J dropped 0 bases, with 2 bases sitting between them. The length of the CDR3 is 12 residues. CDR1 MNHEY and CDR2 SVGAGI come from the germline V gene. CDR3: CASSSSTDTQYF. CDR3 nucleotide sequence: TGTGCCAGCAGTTCTAGCACAGATACGCAGTATTTT.

This clonotype has a handful of counts. The J gene is TRBJ2-5, the V gene TRBV13; the match to TRBD1 covers 7 bases. Germline CDR1 PRHDT, CDR2 FYEKMQ (reference sequence). V dropped 5 bases and J dropped 2; count of bases not matched to a gene: 8. The CDR3 covers 15 residues. The CDR3, as DNA: TGTGCCAGCAGCACCGGGGCCAGGGGGCAAGAGACCCAGTACTTC. Translation: CASSTGARGQETQYF.

In its sample, this clonotype was seen once. Germline is not matched at one junction end, which may reflect a read error. The chain uses TRBV4-1 and TRBJ2-2; TRBD1 or TRBD2 may be the D gene (5 bases each). The CDR3 runs to 13 residues. Germline CDR1 reads MGHRA; CDR2 reads YSYEKL. CDR3 protein: CASSLQESGELLF. The DNA of the CDR3 is TGCGCCAGCAGCCTACAGGAATCCGGGGAGCTGTTGTTT.

The gene calls are TRBV24-1 and TRBJ2-2; 8 nucleotides line up with TRBD2. This CDR3 comprises 17 residues. In germline, CDR1 is KGHDR, CDR2 SFDVKD. V lost 3 bases and J lost 6; bases outside the gene matches: 11. The CDR3 is CATSDPHGGRSSGELFF. DNA of the CDR3: TGTGCCACCAGTGATCCCCATGGCGGGAGGTCCTCCGGGGAGCTGTTTTTT.

At least ten counts were recorded for this clonotype. This sequence joins TRBV6-1 and TRBJ1-1, with D unclear. Per the germline V gene, CDR1 is MNHNS and CDR2 is SASEGT. CDR3 length: 13 amino acids. Trimming removed 7 bases at V and 3 bases at J, with 12 bases between. DNA for the CDR3: TGTGCCAGCACTATAGACAAGGACACTGAAGCTTTCTTT. Translating it yields CASTIDKDTEAFF.

This clonotype was seen ten or more times. The CDR3 DNA is TGTGCCAGTAAGTTACGTGGACAGAGCTCCTACGAGCAGTACTTC. It translates to CASKLRGQSSYEQYF. This chain uses TRBV19 with TRBJ2-7, with D perhaps TRBD1 (6 bases). This CDR3 region has 15 residues. V lost 7 bases and J 0 bases, leaving 16 bases between the germline ends. Germline CDR1 and CDR2: LNHDA and SQIVND (reference sequence).

This clonotype came up many times. The rearrangement uses TRBV7-2 and TRBJ2-5, with D perhaps matching TRBD1 (5 bases). The CDR3 is 14 amino acids. CDR1 and CDR2 from the germline V gene are SGHTA and FQGNSA. V lost 4 bases to trimming and J lost 4 bases, with 13 bases between them. Here the CDR3 reads CASSSPGFPETQYF. CDR3 nucleotide sequence: TGTGCCAGCAGCTCACCAGGGTTCCCAGAGACCCAGTACTTC. Full variable domain (outside the CDR3, taken from reference TRBV7-2 and TRBJ2-5): GAGVSQSPSNKVTEKGKDVELRCDPISGHTALYWYRQSLGQGLEFLIYFQGNSAPDKSGLPSDRFSAERTGGSVSTLTIQRTQQEDSAVYLCASSSPGFPETQYFGPGTRLLVL.

The genes are TRBV11-3 and TRBJ2-5, with 8 bases fitting TRBD2. The CDR3 is 14 residues long. V trimming: 5 bases; J trimming: 5 bases; junction bases outside the gene matches: 7. Germline lookup yields CDR1 SGHNT and CDR2 YENEEA. CDR3 sequence: CASSPTSDWETQYF. For the CDR3, the DNA is TGTGCCAGCAGCCCGACTAGCGATTGGGAGACCCAGTACTTC.

This clonotype was observed a handful of times. The V and J genes are TRBV4-1 and TRBJ2-5; TRBD2 matches 7 bases. With V trimmed by 0 bases and J by 5 bases, 12 bases remained unmatched. The CDR3 contains 17 residues. The germline V gene has CDR1 MGHRA and CDR2 YSYEKL. CDR3 loop: CASSQDGSAGEGETQYF. The CDR3 DNA reads as TGCGCCAGCAGCCAAGATGGGTCGGCGGGGGAGGGCGAGACCCAGTACTTC.

This clonotype was detected only once. It may be a read error: a sequence one base away is much more abundant. This chain uses TRBV29-1 with TRBJ2-7; a weak D match, TRBD1 (5 bases). This CDR3 has 13 residues. Germline V gene lookup returns CDR1 SQVTM and CDR2 ANQGSEA. CDR3 in amino acids: CSVQTDRRYEQCF. The CDR3 DNA follows: TGCAGCGTACAGACAGATCGTCGCTACGAGCAGTGCTTC.